This paragraph covers one T cell receptor (beta chain) sequence. Its antigen remains unknown. The V and J ends lost 0 bases and 8 bases respectively, with 13 bases between them. The germline CDR1 and CDR2 sequences are SGHVS and FQNEAQ. The CDR3 is 14 residues long. The entry originates in a study of PD-L1 blockade in urothelial cancer. Study in general: Atezolizumab therapy began for patients at some point between 2013 and 2015, dosed at 1,200 mg intravenously every 3 weeks. Patients had received 0 to 3 prior chemotherapy regimens. It was at 3 weeks (second dose) and 6 weeks after treatment start that blood was analyzed. Study outcomes and limitations: Tumor-associated TCR clones expanded more in blood at 3 weeks in patients with durable benefit.

Measured with immunoSEQ multiplex PCR; TCRdb has only the in-frame clones, and not every one. The repertoire holds roughly 90,000 clones, with more than 80% as singletons. Indicated time point: pretreatment peripheral blood. The sequencing here drew on PBMCs, taken around atezolizumab (anti-PD-L1) treatment. This TCR derives from an elderly woman with urothelial cancer. The rearrangement uses TRBV7-8 and TRBJ1-2; D is unclear. In nucleotides, the CDR3 is TGTGCCAGCAGCTTAGCGCGGGGAAGCGGAGGCTACACCTTC. It is translated as CASSLARGSGGYTF.